This T cell receptor beta chain appears in the sequencing data of a study of CD8+ T cells in alopecia areata. The study, taken as a whole, reports: Lesional scalp displayed greater clonality than normal scalp, most notably in alopecia totalis/universalis.

Germline V lookup: CDR1 SQVTM, CDR2 ANQGSEA. The J segment lost 11 bases and the V segment lost 7 bases, leaving 12 bases of the junction unmatched. The CDR3 loop spans 12 amino acids. Lesional scalp punch biopsies and peripheral blood came from alopecia areata patients. Sorted populations comprised CD4+ and CD8+ T cells obtained from PBMCs. The sample holds one count of this clone. No antigen is known for it. Following RNA extraction, reverse transcription yielded cDNA that acted as the sequencing template. The protocol was immunoSEQ multiplex PCR, while the TCRdb copy is restricted to in-frame clones and leaves out a portion. This repertoire shows 170,000 or so clones, almost 65% found once; its top ten account for under 2%.

The sequence came from a human donor with alopecia areata. The V and J genes are TRBV29-1 and TRBJ2-5; 8 bases are a match to TRBD1. Sequences were derived from CD4+ T cells sorted from blood, sampled at week 0. CDR3 loop: CSAGTGHREQYF. The CDR3, as DNA: TGCAGCGCCGGGACAGGACATCGGGAGCAGTACTTC.